This T cell receptor beta chain was sequenced for a study of cytomegalovirus exposure and HLA in healthy donors. Study-level information: Most genotyped donors, 75% to 85% of 300 to 400, had Caucasian-associated genetic ancestry.

CDR3 length equals 12 residues. Germline CDR1 is SNHLY and CDR2 is FYNNEI. The V and J ends lost 6 bases and 4 bases respectively, with 9 bases between them. PCR primers comprised 60 Vbeta and 13 Jbeta primers. How the authors handled the data: About 11 million of about 88 million unique TCR beta chains were shared, per a later count. Data came from immunoSEQ multiplex PCR; TCRdb stores just in-frame clones and leaves some out. The V and J calls and clone size come from that table; D and trimming were worked out from the DNA. This sample's clone table lists approximately 70,000 clones. Healthy donors of bone marrow made up the group.

The rearrangement joins TRBV2 to TRBJ1-1; the D gene is possibly TRBD1 (6 bases). The TCR comes from a female donor in good health and CMV-seropositive. The sequencing input was PBMCs. The CDR3 nucleotides are TGTGCCAGCAGGCAGGGGCTCACTGAAGCTTTCTTT. Amino acid sequence: CASRQGLTEAFF.